This T cell receptor (beta chain) comes out of a study of T cells in Graves' hyperthyroidism and ophthalmopathy. The PBMCs had their origin in 10 ml of fresh peripheral blood. TCR beta CDR3 region amplification was performed from RNA transcripts. Using the HTBI primer set, a first-round RT-PCR was run on the TCR CDR3. TCRdb re-derived calls from the multiplex PCR reads in MiXCR, one entry per CDR3 protein. The sample shows about 37,000 distinct CDR3 sequences, around 56% of them seen only once. There are many counts of this clonotype. Source material: blood. The source is a man aged 40-50 years with Graves' ophthalmopathy.

The CDR3, as DNA: TGTGCCAGCAGTGCCAACAGGGGCCAGCAGTACTTC. Protein sequence: CASSANRGQQYF. This chain uses TRBV28 with TRBJ2-7; 7 nucleotides match TRBD1. Germline V CDR1 and CDR2: MDHEN, SYDVKM. The CDR3 covers 12 residues. J was trimmed by 8 bases and V by 5 bases; bases with no gene match: 6. The full variable domain, its missing parts supplied by reference TRBV28 and TRBJ2-7, is DVKVTQSSRYLVKRTGEKVFLECVQDMDHENMFWYRQDPGLGLRLIYFSYDVKMKEKGDIPEGYSVSREKKERFSLILESASTNQTSMYLCASSANRGQQYFGPGTRLTVT.